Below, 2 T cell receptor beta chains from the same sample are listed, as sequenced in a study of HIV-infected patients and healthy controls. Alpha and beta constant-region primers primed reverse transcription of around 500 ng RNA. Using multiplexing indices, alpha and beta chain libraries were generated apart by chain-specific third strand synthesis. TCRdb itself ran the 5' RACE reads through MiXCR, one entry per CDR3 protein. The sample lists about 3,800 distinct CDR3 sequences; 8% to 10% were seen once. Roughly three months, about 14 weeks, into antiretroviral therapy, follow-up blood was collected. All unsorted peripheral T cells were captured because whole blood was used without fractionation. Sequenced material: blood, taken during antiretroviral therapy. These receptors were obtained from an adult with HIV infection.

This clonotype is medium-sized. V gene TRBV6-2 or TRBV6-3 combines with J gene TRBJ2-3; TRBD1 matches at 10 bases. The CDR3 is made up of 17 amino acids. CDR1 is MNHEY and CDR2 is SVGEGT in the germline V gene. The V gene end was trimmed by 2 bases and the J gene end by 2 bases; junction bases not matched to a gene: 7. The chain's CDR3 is CASSYRDRGRYTDTQYF. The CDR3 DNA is TGTGCCAGCAGTTACCGAGACAGGGGGCGATACACAGATACGCAGTATTTT.

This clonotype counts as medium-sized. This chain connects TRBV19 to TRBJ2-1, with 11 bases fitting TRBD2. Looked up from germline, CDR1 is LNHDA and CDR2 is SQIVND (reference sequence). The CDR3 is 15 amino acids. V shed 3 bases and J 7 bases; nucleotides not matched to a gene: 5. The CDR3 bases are TGTGCCAGTAGTATCCTAGCGGGGGGAGGAAATGAGCAGTTCTTC. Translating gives CASSILAGGGNEQFF.